The 12 T cell receptor beta chains below all came from one sample that was sequenced in a study of OX40 agonist ivuxolimab in advanced cancers. Assay: immunoSEQ multiplex PCR; the TCRdb copy retains only in-frame clones and omits some. This table holds tens of thousands of clones, around 78% found once. Source: CD4+ or CD8+ T cells sorted from blood, taken in a trial of the OX40 agonist ivuxolimab. The receptors come from an adult with an advanced solid tumor such as melanoma, head and neck, liver or kidney cancer.

The chain couples TRBV4-1 to TRBJ1-4; no reliable D call. Germline V lookup: CDR1 MGHRA, CDR2 YSYEKL. This CDR3 is 15 amino acids long. Deletions cut 3 bases from V and 3 bases from J, with 11 bases between. The CDR3 sequence: CASSQFRSSNEKLFF. CDR3 coding DNA: TGCGCCAGCAGCCAGTTCCGGTCCTCTAATGAAAAACTGTTTTTT.

In its sample, this clone was seen once. The V gene is TRBV4-1, the J gene TRBJ2-1; D might be TRBD1 (6 bases). The CDR3 sequence is 15 residues long. Per germline, CDR1 MGHRA and CDR2 YSYEKL. With 1 base removed from V and 1 base from J, the gap between germline ends came to 8 bases. The CDR3 sequence: CASSQVGGSYNEQFF. DNA of the CDR3: TGCGCCAGCAGCCAAGTAGGGGGTTCCTACAATGAGCAGTTCTTC.

This rearrangement joins TRBV11-2 to TRBJ1-3; weak D call: TRBD1 (5 bases). From germline, CDR1 is SGHAT and CDR2 FQNNGV. V was clipped by 2 bases and J by 2 bases, with 7 bases between them. The CDR3 spans 14 residues. CDR3 region: CASSLSRAGNTIYF. CDR3 in DNA: TGTGCCAGCAGCTTAAGCAGGGCTGGAAACACCATATATTTT.

The chain couples TRBV6-6 to TRBJ2-7, with D perhaps matching TRBD1 (5 bases). CDR1 is MNHNY and CDR2 is SVGAGI in the germline V gene (reference sequence). The CDR3 runs 14 residues. V lost 6 bases and J lost 7, with 19 bases in between. Here the CDR3 reads CASSPPVGHREQYF. The CDR3 DNA is TGTGCCAGCAGCCCCCCGGTGGGCCACAGGGAGCAGTACTTC.

This clone has more than one count but fewer than ten. The chain carries TRBV29-1 and TRBJ1-2; 7 bases map to TRBD1. With V trimmed by 7 bases and J by 3 bases, 5 bases remained unmatched. The germline CDR1 and CDR2 sequences are SQVTM and ANQGSEA. The CDR3 has 12 amino acids. As DNA, the CDR3 is TGCAGCGACCGACAGGGATACTATGGCTACACCTTC. It encodes CSDRQGYYGYTF.

J is TRBJ1-5 and V is TRBV10-3; TRBD1 matches 8 bases. Trimming cost V 2 bases and J 3 bases; bases outside gene matches: 3. Germline V gives CDR1 ENHRY, CDR2 SYGVKD. This CDR3 has 15 amino acids. The CDR3 loop is CAISEDRGANQPQHF. The CDR3 nucleotides read TGTGCCATCAGTGAGGACAGGGGTGCCAATCAGCCCCAGCATTTT.

The chain employs TRBV6-6 and TRBJ1-5; no clear D gene. This CDR3 contains 12 residues. The germline gives CDR1 MNHNY, CDR2 SVGAGI (reference sequence). V was pared by 6 bases and J by 8 bases, with 11 bases between. CDR3: CASSTPLEPQHF. CDR3 coding DNA: TGTGCCAGCAGCACCCCCTTGGAGCCCCAGCATTTT.

In this sample, this clone turned up a few times. The chain joins TRBV30 to TRBJ2-5; D gene ambiguous. The germline V gene has CDR1 GTSNPN and CDR2 SVGIG (reference sequence). V was clipped by 1 base and J by 3 bases, with 3 bases between them. The CDR3 sequence is 11 residues long. CDR3 nucleotides: TGTGCCTGGAGTGATGAAGAGACCCAGTACTTC. It yields the protein CAWSDEETQYF. Together with reference TRBV30 and TRBJ2-5, the CDR3 gives the full variable domain: SQTIHQWPATLVQPVGSPLSLECTVEGTSNPNLYWYRQAAGRGLQLLFYSVGIGQISSEVPQNLSASRPQDRQFILSSKKLLLSDSGFYLCAWSDEETQYFGPGTRLLVL.

The chain employs TRBV2 and TRBJ2-6; the D is unclear. Per the germline V gene, CDR1 is SNHLY and CDR2 is FYNNEI. The CDR3 has 15 amino acids. The germline V and J ends were trimmed by 4 bases and 0 bases, with 7 bases remaining between them. The DNA of the CDR3 is TGTGCCAGCAGTGCTGTTTCCTCTGGGGCCAACGTCCTGACTTTC. The encoded protein is CASSAVSSGANVLTF.

This chain links TRBV19 with TRBJ2-7, with D possibly TRBD1 on 6 matching bases. V was trimmed by 6 bases and J by 4 bases, leaving 10 bases between them. Per the germline V gene, CDR1 is LNHDA and CDR2 is SQIVND (reference sequence). The CDR3 sequence is 12 residues long. This CDR3 is CASSADRYEQYF. DNA for the CDR3: TGTGCCAGTAGCGCGGACAGATACGAGCAGTACTTC.

V gene TRBV7-2 combines with J gene TRBJ1-2; D is unclear. Germline CDR1 and CDR2: SGHTA and FQGNSA. V was trimmed by 1 base and J by 5 bases, leaving 11 bases between them. The length of the CDR3 is 14 residues. CDR3 loop: CASSLGAAPYGYTF. CDR3 DNA sequence: TGTGCCAGCAGCTTAGGGGCAGCCCCTTATGGCTACACCTTC.

This rearrangement joins TRBV5-6 to TRBJ1-1, with 9 bases lining up with TRBD1. The CDR3 extends over 14 amino acids. Losses at the gene ends were 6 bases for V and 5 bases for J; bases not matched to a gene: 8. CDR1 is SGHDT and CDR2 is YYEEEE in the germline V gene. CDR3 in DNA: TGTGCCAGCATCGAGCACAGGGGGCGAACTGAAGCTTTCTTT. Encoded protein: CASIEHRGRTEAFF.